This TCR beta chain was captured in a study of T cell responses to AZD1222 COVID-19 vaccine. General study results and limits: The study sampled repertoires only after the peak T cell response. The donors showed a predominance of white British ancestry and of females, with possible underestimation of clonal diversity.

The germline V gene has CDR1 SGHNT and CDR2 YYREEE (reference sequence). This CDR3 comprises 12 residues. V lost 1 base and J 4 bases, leaving 5 bases between the germline ends. Generated by immunoSEQ multiplex PCR, the TCRdb table keeps only in-frame clones and is missing some. The sample table sets out over 140,000 clones. As to this clone: Its target is unknown.

The chain links TRBV5-4 to TRBJ1-1, with D unresolved. Input material: peripheral blood. This TCR came from an adult in good health. The CDR3 DNA follows: TGTGCCAGCAGCTTGCCCCCCACTGAAGCTTTCTTT. This translates into CASSLPPTEAFF.